The 31 T cell receptor beta chains below come from one sample, sequenced in a study of blood T cell repertoires in COVID-19. Assay used: immunoSEQ multiplex PCR; TCRdb lists only in-frame clones, some missing. The data show 310,000 or so clones, around 91% seen once. Sample: PBMCs or T cells enriched from blood (not recorded which). Source of these receptors: a woman aged 40 to 50 who had recovered from COVID-19.

The genes are TRBV19 and TRBJ2-7; 8 nucleotides line up with TRBD1. Germline V CDR1 and CDR2: LNHDA, SQIVND (reference sequence). This CDR3 has 12 amino acids. Trimming cost V 7 bases and J 2 bases; bases outside gene matches: 1. DNA for the CDR3: TGTGCCAGTACAGGGGGCACCTACGAGCAGTACTTC. It yields the protein CASTGGTYEQYF.

DNA for the CDR3: TGTGCCAGCACCCATACTACAGGGGTATGGGATGGCTACACCTTC. It codes for CASTHTTGVWDGYTF. The chain recombines TRBV27 with TRBJ1-2; TRBD1 matches at 7 bases. Per germline, CDR1 MNHEY and CDR2 SMNVEV (reference sequence). The ends lost 7 bases at V and 6 bases at J; junction bases unmatched: 14. The CDR3 sequence is 15 residues long.

The chain links TRBV13 to TRBJ1-4; a possible D gene is TRBD1 (5 bases). Trimming took 6 bases from V and 5 from J, leaving 13 bases between them. Germline V CDR1 and CDR2: PRHDT, FYEKMQ (reference sequence). The CDR3 contains 14 residues. The CDR3 nucleotides are TGTGCCAGCAGTTCGGGACTTTTCAATGAAAAACTGTTTTTT. Translated, it gives CASSSGLFNEKLFF.

The chain recombines TRBV4-3 with TRBJ2-3, with 8 bases lining up with TRBD2. V was pared by 3 bases and J by 1 base, with 3 bases of the junction left unmatched. The CDR3 has 15 residues. Germline-derived CDR1 and CDR2 are LGHNA and YSLEER. Here the CDR3 DNA reads TGCGCCAGCAGCCACCTTAGCGGGGGCACAGATACGCAGTATTTT. This sequence encodes CASSHLSGGTDTQYF.

The chain combines TRBV5-6 with TRBJ2-3, with D hard to call. The CDR3 runs to 16 residues. V was trimmed by 0 bases and J by 3 bases, leaving 14 bases between them. The germline V gene encodes CDR1 SGHDT and CDR2 YYEEEE. This CDR3 reads CASSLAVAWYTDTQYF. CDR3 bases: TGTGCCAGCAGCTTGGCCGTTGCGTGGTATACAGATACGCAGTATTTT.

The gene calls are TRBV5-1 and TRBJ1-1, with 9 bases matching TRBD1. The V and J ends lost 3 bases and 5 bases, in that order; junction bases with no gene match: 11. CDR3 length: 16 residues. In germline, CDR1 is SGHRS, CDR2 YFSETQ. CDR3 region: CASSWTPGQGWTEAFF. Here the CDR3 DNA reads TGCGCCAGCAGCTGGACCCCGGGACAGGGTTGGACTGAAGCTTTCTTT.

In this sample, this clone turned up once. The chain carries TRBV28 and TRBJ1-5; D ambiguous. This CDR3 has 14 amino acids. The germline V gene has CDR1 MDHEN and CDR2 SYDVKM. The V end lost 3 bases, the J end lost 2 bases, and 8 bases lay between the germline ends. The CDR3 DNA follows: TGTGCCAGCAGTTTCGTCTATGGCAATCAGCCCCAGCATTTT. Residues: CASSFVYGNQPQHF.

The rearrangement joins TRBV5-1 to TRBJ2-4, with 7 bases that match TRBD1. The CDR3 spans 16 residues. The germline gives CDR1 SGHRS, CDR2 YFSETQ. V trimming: 0 bases; J trimming: 4 bases; junction bases outside the gene matches: 7. The CDR3 coding sequence is TGCGCCAGCAGCTTGGGGACAGGCAGTCTTAAAAACATTCAGTACTTC. Its protein is CASSLGTGSLKNIQYF.

The chain uses TRBV7-2 and TRBJ1-5; D perhaps matches TRBD1 (6 bases). CDR1 is SGHTA, CDR2 FQGNSA, per germline. CDR3 length: 17 residues. The V and J ends lost 4 bases and 3 bases respectively, with 19 bases between them. CDR3 loop: CASSSYSGGRVNQPQHF. The DNA for the CDR3 is TGTGCCAGCAGCTCCTATTCGGGGGGCCGCGTCAATCAGCCCCAGCATTTT. Using reference TRBV7-2 and TRBJ1-5 for the parts outside the CDR3, the full variable domain is GAGVSQSPSNKVTEKGKDVELRCDPISGHTALYWYRQSLGQGLEFLIYFQGNSAPDKSGLPSDRFSAERTGGSVSTLTIQRTQQEDSAVYLCASSSYSGGRVNQPQHFGDGTRLSIL.

V and J are TRBV6-2 or TRBV6-3 and TRBJ2-1, with TRBD2 matching over 16 bases. After removal of 5 bases from V and 15 bases from J, the junction contained 10 bases not matched to a gene. Germline V lookup: CDR1 MNHEY, CDR2 SVGEGT. The CDR3 contains 15 residues. CDR3 DNA: TGTGCCAGCAGTATCCCGGGACTAGCGGGGGGGCGCCGGTTCTTC. Translating gives CASSIPGLAGGRRFF.

The V gene is TRBV10-2, the J gene TRBJ2-3; 14 bases align to TRBD2. V lost 6 bases to trimming and J lost 2 bases; unmatched junction nucleotides: 4. The CDR3 spans 16 residues. Germline values: CDR1 WSHSY, CDR2 SAAADI. The CDR3 nucleotides read TGCGCCAGCAGGACTAGCGGGGGGGCCGTCACAGATACGCAGTATTTT. It encodes CASRTSGGAVTDTQYF.

In this sample, this clone turned up once. This chain connects TRBV28 to TRBJ2-2, with a weak D call TRBD1 (6 bases). Trimming left V 3 bases short and J 7 bases short, with 9 bases between. Looked up from germline, CDR1 is MDHEN and CDR2 is SYDVKM. The CDR3 has 13 amino acids. The CDR3 DNA sequence: TGTGCCAGCAGTTTTAGGGGGAACGGGGAGCTGTTTTTT. Amino acids: CASSFRGNGELFF. Filled out from reference TRBV28 and TRBJ2-2, the complete variable domain reads DVKVTQSSRYLVKRTGEKVFLECVQDMDHENMFWYRQDPGLGLRLIYFSYDVKMKEKGDIPEGYSVSREKKERFSLILESASTNQTSMYLCASSFRGNGELFFGEGSRLTVL.

This clone was detected only once. The chain combines TRBV7-3 with TRBJ2-2; TRBD2 matches 7 bases. In germline, CDR1 is SGHTA, CDR2 FQGTGA. V trimming: 6 bases; J trimming: 7 bases; junction bases outside the gene matches: 5. The CDR3 covers 13 residues. CDR3 bases: TGTGCCAGCAGTGACGGGGAGGGCGGGGAGCTGTTTTTT. This codes for CASSDGEGGELFF.

The chain carries TRBV28 and TRBJ2-5, with 8 bases lining up with TRBD2. CDR3 length: 15 residues. CDR1 is MDHEN and CDR2 is SYDVKM in the germline V gene. V was clipped by 5 bases and J by 1 base; unmatched bases: 6. The CDR3 region has the DNA TGTGCCAGCAGTCACACGACTAGCGCCCAAGAGACCCAGTACTTC. It is translated as CASSHTTSAQETQYF.

This chain connects TRBV5-1 to TRBJ2-1, with D possibly being TRBD2 (6 bases). The V gene's germline CDR1 is SGHRS and CDR2 YFSETQ. CDR3 length equals 15 residues. Deletions cut 1 base from V and 3 bases from J, with 11 bases between. The CDR3 bases are TGCGCCAGCAGCTTGCAGCGGGCCGACTACAATGAGCAGTTCTTC. This translates into CASSLQRADYNEQFF.

The chain is built from TRBV6-5 and TRBJ2-7, with 7 bases matching TRBD1. V shed 6 bases, J shed 5 bases, and the junction held 7 bases outside the gene matches. CDR3 size: 13 residues. Per the germline V gene, CDR1 is MNHEY and CDR2 is SVGAGI. The CDR3 loop reads CASSSDRDHEQYF. The CDR3 DNA reads TGTGCCAGCAGCTCCGACAGGGATCACGAGCAGTACTTC.

The rearrangement joins TRBV10-3 to TRBJ1-5; no reliable D call. Germline V gives CDR1 ENHRY, CDR2 SYGVKD. V shed 7 bases and J shed 1 base, with 11 bases lying between them. CDR3 size: 14 residues. CDR3 in DNA: TGTGCCATCAACAACCATACCAGCAATCAGCCCCAGCATTTT. This translates into CAINNHTSNQPQHF.

CDR3 nucleotides: TGTGCCAGCAGTTACACGGGGCGGGGGGGCCTCCAAGAGACCCAGTACTTC. Translation: CASSYTGRGGLQETQYF. The rearrangement links TRBV6-2 or TRBV6-3 to TRBJ2-5; 9 bases map to TRBD2. Germline-derived CDR1 and CDR2 are MNHEY and SVGEGT. The ends lost 2 bases at V and 1 base at J; junction bases unmatched: 8. CDR3 length: 17 amino acids.

This chain uses TRBV5-4 with TRBJ2-3, with TRBD2 identical over 9 bases. The CDR3 is 19 residues long. V shed 4 bases and J 2 bases; nucleotides not matched to a gene: 17. Germline CDR1 SGHNT, CDR2 YYREEE (reference sequence). The CDR3 DNA sequence: TGTGCCAGCAGCACCCAGGGTGAAGGTAGCGGGAGATTCACAGATACGCAGTATTTT. This codes for CASSTQGEGSGRFTDTQYF. The full variable domain, completed using reference TRBV5-4 and TRBJ2-3, is ETGVTQSPTHLIKTRGQQVTLRCSSQSGHNTVSWYQQALGQGPQFIFQYYREEENGRGNFPPRFSGLQFPNYSSELNVNALELDDSALYLCASSTQGEGSGRFTDTQYFGPGTRLTVL.

A word on this clone: The sample carries other DNA sequences with the same CDR3. The rearrangement joins TRBV5-1 to TRBJ1-6, with 8 nucleotides matching TRBD1. The CDR3 runs to 14 residues. Germline CDR1 SGHRS, CDR2 YFSETQ. Germline trimming cut 1 base from V and 8 bases from J; bases unmatched to any gene: 2. The chain's CDR3 is CASSLTGGDSPLHF. CDR3 DNA sequence: TGCGCCAGCAGCTTGACAGGGGGGGATTCACCCCTCCACTTT. Supplemented by reference TRBV5-1 and TRBJ1-6, the full variable domain reads KAGVTQTPRYLIKTRGQQVTLSCSPISGHRSVSWYQQTPGQGLQFLFEYFSETQRNKGNFPGRFSGRQFSNSRSEMNVSTLELGDSALYLCASSLTGGDSPLHFGNGTRLTVT.

This sequence joins TRBV7-2 and TRBJ2-7, with 10 bases that match TRBD2. Germline V lookup: CDR1 SGHTA, CDR2 FQGNSA. Trimming took 1 base from V and 6 from J; bases not matched to a gene: 3. The length of the CDR3 is 14 residues. The CDR3 spells CASSLVSGGLEQYF. CDR3 DNA: TGTGCCAGCAGCTTAGTTAGCGGGGGGCTCGAGCAGTACTTC.

The V call is TRBV5-1, the J call TRBJ2-6; 10 nucleotides match TRBD2. CDR3 length equals 19 residues. Germline V lookup: CDR1 SGHRS, CDR2 YFSETQ. V lost 5 bases, J lost 0 bases, and 11 bases stayed unmatched. Here the CDR3 DNA reads TGCGCCAGCAGTTGGACTAGCGGATCCCAAAACTCTGGGGCCAACGTCCTGACTTTC. This sequence encodes CASSWTSGSQNSGANVLTF.

With respect to this clone: This specimen includes other DNA sequences encoding the same CDR3. This chain uses TRBV15 with TRBJ2-7; no clear D. The germline V and J ends were trimmed by 0 bases and 2 bases, with 8 bases remaining between them. Germline V lookup: CDR1 LNHNV, CDR2 YYDKDF (reference sequence). The CDR3 consists of 14 residues. The CDR3 loop reads CATSRDRGTYEQYF. DNA of the CDR3: TGTGCCACCAGCAGAGATCGAGGTACCTACGAGCAGTACTTC.

The gene calls are TRBV6-4 and TRBJ2-1; 9 nucleotides align to TRBD2. CDR1 is MRHNA, CDR2 SNTAGT, per germline. J was trimmed by 0 bases and V by 4 bases; bases with no gene match: 4. The CDR3 runs to 16 residues. The CDR3 here is CASSALAGSSYNEQFF. As DNA, the CDR3 is TGTGCCAGCAGTGCCCTAGCGGGGAGCTCCTACAATGAGCAGTTCTTC.

V is TRBV6-2 or TRBV6-3 and J is TRBJ2-1, with 8 positions matching TRBD2. This CDR3 has 17 residues. The junction had 4 bases not matched to a gene; V was cut back by 0 bases and J by 0 bases. The germline V gene has CDR1 MNHEY and CDR2 SVGEGT. Here the CDR3 reads CASSYSKSGSSYNEQFF. CDR3 in DNA: TGTGCCAGCAGTTACTCGAAAAGCGGGAGCTCCTACAATGAGCAGTTCTTC.

About this clone itself: The sample carries other DNA sequences with the same CDR3. This chain joins TRBV7-2 and TRBJ2-3, with 12 bases identical to TRBD2. CDR1 is SGHTA and CDR2 is FQGNSA in the germline V gene. Trimming cost V 1 base and J 3 bases; bases outside gene matches: 2. This CDR3 region has 16 residues. CDR3 in amino acids: CASSLGLAGGTDTQYF. The CDR3, as DNA: TGTGCCAGCAGCTTAGGGCTAGCGGGAGGGACAGATACGCAGTATTTT. The whole variable domain, filled in from reference TRBV7-2 and TRBJ2-3, reads GAGVSQSPSNKVTEKGKDVELRCDPISGHTALYWYRQSLGQGLEFLIYFQGNSAPDKSGLPSDRFSAERTGGSVSTLTIQRTQQEDSAVYLCASSLGLAGGTDTQYFGPGTRLTVL.

The chain couples TRBV11-3 to TRBJ2-1; 8 bases fit TRBD2. After removal of 1 base from V and 7 bases from J, the junction contained 6 bases not matched to a gene. Germline V lookup: CDR1 SGHNT, CDR2 YENEEA. This CDR3 is built from 15 residues. The DNA for the CDR3 is TGTGCCAGCAGCTTAGCCAGCGGGAGTGGAAATGAGCAGTTCTTC. Residues: CASSLASGSGNEQFF.

V gene TRBV10-2 combines with J gene TRBJ2-7; 9 bases match TRBD1. The germline gives CDR1 WSHSY, CDR2 SAAADI. The CDR3 length is 17 residues. J lost 2 bases, V lost 1 base, and 9 bases had no gene match. DNA of the CDR3: TGCGCCAGCAGTGAGTATCCGGGACAGGGCTTTACCTACGAGCAGTACTTC. It is translated as CASSEYPGQGFTYEQYF.

About this clone itself: The sample holds other DNA sequences that translate to the same CDR3. In nucleotides, the CDR3 is TGCGCCAGCAGCCCCGGACAGTACAATGAGCAGTTCTTC. Translating gives CASSPGQYNEQFF. The genes are TRBV5-1 and TRBJ2-1, with D possibly matching TRBD1 (6 bases). V was shortened by 4 bases and J by 4 bases, with 9 bases between the two germline ends. CDR1 and CDR2 (germline): SGHRS, YFSETQ. This CDR3 region has 13 residues.

The chain employs TRBV7-3 and TRBJ2-1; 8 bases match TRBD2. Germline CDR1 SGHTA, CDR2 FQGTGA. The V and J ends lost 5 bases and 12 bases, in that order; junction bases with no gene match: 18. The CDR3 has 16 residues. The CDR3 sequence: CASSPGGGAGDRRQFF. CDR3 DNA sequence: TGTGCCAGCAGCCCTGGCGGGGGAGCGGGAGACCGGCGGCAGTTCTTC. Full variable domain (remainder filled in from reference TRBV7-3 and TRBJ2-1): GAGVSQTPSNKVTEKGKYVELRCDPISGHTALYWYRQSLGQGPEFLIYFQGTGAADDSGLPNDRFFAVRPEGSVSTLKIQRTERGDSAVYLCASSPGGGAGDRRQFFGPGTRLTVL.

The V and J genes are TRBV9 and TRBJ2-3; weak D call: TRBD2 (5 bases). V shed 0 bases and J shed 4 bases, with 12 bases lying between them. The CDR3 covers 15 residues. Germline V gene lookup returns CDR1 SGDLS and CDR2 YYNGEE. CDR3 amino acids: CASSVGAGFSDTQYF. CDR3 nucleotide sequence: TGTGCCAGCAGCGTAGGGGCGGGCTTTTCAGATACGCAGTATTTT.